This T cell receptor beta chain comes out of a study of T cell repertoires in cytomegalovirus infection. Germline loops: CDR1 DFQATT, CDR2 SNEGSKA (reference sequence). V was pared by 5 bases and J by 2 bases, with 7 bases of the junction left unmatched. The CDR3 loop spans 14 amino acids. TCRdb redid the calling of the reads with MiXCR, one entry per CDR3 protein. The table includes around 210,000 distinct CDR3 sequences, around 6.2% detected once. This clonotype was seen many times. The chain joins TRBV20-1 to TRBJ1-2, with TRBD1 matching 8 bases. Sequencing was carried out using PBMCs. The sequence derives from a human donor in good health (CMV status not recorded). Some clones in this sample may be carry-over from other donors' samples. The CDR3 DNA follows: TGCAGTGCTCCTTACAGGGGGTTCAACTATGGCTACACCTTC. Translated: CSAPYRGFNYGYTF.